These 16 T cell receptor beta chains originate from one sample sequenced in a study of a mutant IDH1 vaccine in newly diagnosed glioma. Time point denoted: week 11, during vaccination. Every vaccination contained 300 ug of the mutant IDH1 20-mer peptide and was paired with topical imiquimod. No antigen is known for these receptors. The table came from immunoSEQ multiplex PCR; TCRdb's copy has only in-frame clones and leaves some out. The sample yields over 60,000 clones, about 88% seen once. This specimen consisted of PBMCs, obtained from a glioma patient whose treatment included an IDH1 peptide vaccine. The source is a man aged 40-50 years with glioma.

V and J are TRBV18 and TRBJ2-3; 11 positions match TRBD2. V shed 3 bases, J shed 5 bases, and the junction held 4 bases outside the gene matches. There are 15 residues in the CDR3. Germline V gives CDR1 KGHSH, CDR2 LQKENI. CDR3: CASSPLAGGIDTQYF. The DNA for the CDR3 is TGTGCCAGCTCACCTCTAGCGGGAGGAATAGATACGCAGTATTTT.

The chain links TRBV13 to TRBJ2-3; 9 bases agree with TRBD1. Germline V lookup: CDR1 PRHDT, CDR2 FYEKMQ (reference sequence). This CDR3 has 15 amino acids. V shed 3 bases, J shed 6 bases, and the junction held 7 bases outside the gene matches. CDR3 in amino acids: CASSLGQGGSDTQYF. CDR3 in DNA: TGTGCCAGCAGCTTGGGACAGGGAGGGTCCGATACGCAGTATTTT.

The rearrangement links TRBV7-2 to TRBJ2-7; 8 positions match TRBD2. Trimming cost V 5 bases and J 3 bases; bases outside gene matches: 9. This CDR3 has 15 amino acids. Germline-derived CDR1 and CDR2 are SGHTA and FQGNSA. CDR3 protein: CASSPAAGGFYEQYF. For the CDR3, the DNA is TGTGCCAGCAGCCCCGCGGCGGGAGGTTTCTACGAGCAGTACTTC.

The chain combines TRBV18 with TRBJ1-5; unclear D gene. The ends were cut back, 1 base at V and 0 bases at J, with 4 bases in the middle. CDR1 and CDR2 (germline): KGHSH, LQKENI. This CDR3 has 14 amino acids. In nucleotides, the CDR3 is TGTGCCAGCTCACCACAGGGTAGCAATCAGCCCCAGCATTTT. This translates into CASSPQGSNQPQHF.

The chain has TRBV7-2 and TRBJ2-1; D is uncertain. V dropped 1 base and J dropped 5 bases, with 6 bases sitting between them. The CDR3 is 13 residues long. Germline CDR1 SGHTA, CDR2 FQGNSA. The CDR3 reads CASSLDLNNEQFF. CDR3 nucleotides: TGTGCCAGCAGCTTAGACTTGAACAATGAGCAGTTCTTC. The complete variable domain, with remaining parts taken from reference TRBV7-2 and TRBJ2-1, reads GAGVSQSPSNKVTEKGKDVELRCDPISGHTALYWYRQSLGQGLEFLIYFQGNSAPDKSGLPSDRFSAERTGGSVSTLTIQRTQQEDSAVYLCASSLDLNNEQFFGPGTRLTVL.

The chain links TRBV9 to TRBJ2-3; 11 bases fit TRBD2. CDR1 is SGDLS, CDR2 YYNGEE, per germline. This CDR3 spans 15 amino acids. The V gene end was trimmed by 7 bases and the J gene end by 5 bases; junction bases not matched to a gene: 9. CDR3 in DNA: TGTGCCAGCGGTCTACTAGCGGGGGCCGAAGATACGCAGTATTTT. Translation: CASGLLAGAEDTQYF.

J is TRBJ1-1 and V is TRBV28; D unresolved. CDR1 and CDR2 (germline): MDHEN, SYDVKM. V was pared by 5 bases and J by 0 bases, with 4 bases between. The CDR3 consists of 12 residues. CDR3 sequence reads: CASSVMNTEAFF. The CDR3 DNA follows: TGTGCCAGCAGTGTGATGAACACTGAAGCTTTCTTT.

The genes are TRBV6-5 and TRBJ1-2; TRBD1 is a possible D gene (5 bases). The CDR3 totals 14 residues. Between the trimmed V and J ends, which lost 6 bases and 2 bases, there was a span of 13 bases. CDR1 and CDR2 (germline): MNHEY, SVGAGI. As DNA, the CDR3 is TGTGCCAGCAGCTGGGGACCGTCAAACTATGGCTACACCTTC. It is translated as CASSWGPSNYGYTF.

This clone was found once. This chain joins TRBV30 and TRBJ2-1, with D perhaps matching TRBD1 or TRBD2 (6 bases each). The CDR3 contains 14 residues. Per the germline V gene, CDR1 is GTSNPN and CDR2 is SVGIG (reference sequence). Trimming left V 3 bases short and J 3 bases short, with 12 bases between. This CDR3 reads CAWRTRGNYNEQFF. In DNA form, the CDR3 reads TGTGCCTGGAGGACTAGGGGGAACTACAATGAGCAGTTCTTC.

The chain joins TRBV25-1 to TRBJ2-1; possibly TRBD2 for D (6 bases). V gave up 4 bases and J gave up 6 bases, with 13 bases separating them. Germline V lookup: CDR1 MGHDK, CDR2 SYGVNS. The CDR3 has 14 residues. The CDR3, as DNA: TGTGCCAGCAGTGGGGACTTAGGGGTCAATGAGCAGTTCTTC. Translation: CASSGDLGVNEQFF.

J is TRBJ2-5 and V is TRBV11-2; D is perhaps TRBD1 or TRBD2 (6 bases each). Germline V gene sequence: CDR1 SGHAT, CDR2 FQNNGV. The CDR3 contains 15 residues. With 0 bases removed from V and 5 bases from J, the gap between germline ends came to 13 bases. CDR3 sequence reads: CASSLEGGRGETQYF. The CDR3 coding sequence is TGTGCCAGCAGCTTAGAGGGGGGCCGAGGGGAGACCCAGTACTTC.

In DNA, the CDR3 is TGTGCCAGCAGCGTAGGAATGGTCGATACGCAGTATTTT. Its protein is CASSVGMVDTQYF. This chain joins TRBV9 and TRBJ2-3; D is unclear. The germline V gene encodes CDR1 SGDLS and CDR2 YYNGEE. Trimming stripped 0 bases from V and 6 bases from J, with 8 bases between. The CDR3 length is 13 residues.

The V gene is TRBV19, the J gene TRBJ2-7, with TRBD2 matching 7 bases. The CDR3 consists of 16 residues. The germline V gene has CDR1 LNHDA and CDR2 SQIVND (reference sequence). The trim removed 1 base at V and 3 bases at J, leaving 9 bases unmatched. CDR3 region: CASSIGGGGFNYEQYF. As DNA, the CDR3 is TGTGCCAGTAGTATAGGCGGCGGGGGATTTAACTACGAGCAGTACTTC. Based on the CDR3 plus reference TRBV19 and TRBJ2-7, the full variable domain is DGGITQSPKYLFRKEGQNVTLSCEQNLNHDAMYWYRQDPGQGLRLIYYSQIVNDFQKGDIAEGYSVSREKKESFPLTVTSAQKNPTAFYLCASSIGGGGFNYEQYFGPGTRLTVT.

V and J are TRBV7-9 and TRBJ2-7; D gene unclear. Trimming removed 5 bases at V and 1 base at J, with 6 bases between. The CDR3 runs to 12 residues. CDR1 is SEHNR and CDR2 is FQNEAQ in the germline V gene (reference sequence). CDR3 amino acids: CASSRSSYEQYF. CDR3 nucleotide sequence: TGTGCCAGCAGCCGATCGTCCTACGAGCAGTACTTC.

The chain couples TRBV7-9 to TRBJ2-5, with 13 bases lining up with TRBD2. The germline CDR1 and CDR2 sequences are SEHNR and FQNEAQ (reference sequence). Unmatched junction bases numbered 7, after V lost 4 bases and J lost 5 bases. The CDR3 is 16 residues long. This CDR3 reads CASSSTGLAGPETQYF. The CDR3 DNA sequence: TGTGCCAGCAGCTCGACGGGACTAGCGGGACCGGAGACCCAGTACTTC. Full variable domain (missing parts from reference TRBV7-9 and TRBJ2-5): DTGVSQNPRHKITKRGQNVTFRCDPISEHNRLYWYRQTLGQGPEFLTYFQNEAQLEKSRLLSDRFSAERPKGSFSTLEIQRTEQGDSAMYLCASSSTGLAGPETQYFGPGTRLLVL.

This chain joins TRBV9 and TRBJ2-2; 11 nucleotides line up with TRBD1. The V segment lost 4 bases and the J segment 5 bases; nucleotides outside the gene matches: 10. In germline, CDR1 is SGDLS, CDR2 YYNGEE. The CDR3 has 17 residues. The CDR3 DNA sequence: TGTGCCAGCAGCCCGCGAGGACAGGGGGCAATGACCGGGGAGCTGTTTTTT. The encoded protein is CASSPRGQGAMTGELFF.